These 12 T cell receptor beta chains were sequenced from one sample in a study of identical twins. In TCRdb, the 5' RACE reads were re-called with MiXCR into one record per CDR3 protein. The data contain 750,000 to 950,000 distinct CDR3 sequences, more than 9% of them singletons. The same data also went into a second study, on yellow fever vaccine responses in identical twins.

Sample: PBMCs. The receptors were gathered from a woman aged 18-29 years in good health.

The chain couples TRBV11-2 to TRBJ2-7; 8 positions match TRBD2. This CDR3 is built from 17 residues. Trimming cost V 5 bases and J 3 bases; bases outside gene matches: 15. Germline V CDR1 and CDR2: SGHAT, FQNNGV. The CDR3 nucleotides read TGTGCCAGCAGCGCCCTAGCGGGCCAAATGTTCAACTACGAGCAGTACTTC. Protein: CASSALAGQMFNYEQYF.

The chain joins TRBV7-8 to TRBJ2-1; 7 nucleotides line up with TRBD2. J was trimmed by 2 bases and V by 5 bases; bases with no gene match: 6. The CDR3 sequence is 15 residues long. Per germline, CDR1 SGHVS and CDR2 FQNEAQ. The CDR3 loop is CASSPTSSPYNEQFF. CDR3 coding DNA: TGTGCCAGCAGCCCGACTAGCTCGCCCTACAATGAGCAGTTCTTC.

This clonotype appeared a few times. The chain links TRBV5-5 to TRBJ2-7; TRBD2 might be the D (6 bases). The CDR3 spans 15 residues. The germline CDR1 and CDR2 sequences are SGHKS and YYEKEE (reference sequence). Trimming pared 6 bases from V and 4 bases from J, leaving 20 bases between. Written as DNA, the CDR3 is TGTGCCAGCAAAAAGGTGCCCGGGAGTGGGTACGAGCAGTACTTC. Translated, it gives CASKKVPGSGYEQYF.

This chain uses TRBV20-1 with TRBJ2-1, with D perhaps TRBD2 (5 bases). CDR1 and CDR2 from the germline V gene are DFQATT and SNEGSKA (reference sequence). The CDR3 sequence is 15 residues long. V was pared by 0 bases and J by 6 bases, with 15 bases between. Here the CDR3 reads CSAREDSALANEQFF. In nucleotides, the CDR3 is TGCAGTGCTAGAGAGGATAGCGCGTTGGCCAATGAGCAGTTCTTC.

This clonotype was seen more than once but under ten times. V gene TRBV20-1 combines with J gene TRBJ2-1; 9 bases align to TRBD2. The germline CDR1 and CDR2 sequences are DFQATT and SNEGSKA (reference sequence). The CDR3 totals 14 residues. Trimming took 5 bases from V and 3 from J; bases not matched to a gene: 5. The CDR3 protein is CSAQAGGRYNEQFF. CDR3 nucleotide sequence: TGCAGTGCTCAAGCGGGAGGCCGCTACAATGAGCAGTTCTTC.

This chain uses TRBV20-1 with TRBJ2-1; D is tentatively TRBD1 or TRBD2 (5 bases each). The CDR3 loop spans 12 amino acids. CDR1 DFQATT and CDR2 SNEGSKA come from the germline V gene (reference sequence). For the CDR3, the DNA is TGCAGGGGGGACCAGTCCTACAATGAGCAGTTCTTC. As protein: CRGDQSYNEQFF.

Concerning this clonotype itself: At one end the junction does not follow the germline gene, possibly because of a read error. The chain has TRBV20-1 and TRBJ2-1, with TRBD1 as a possible D gene (6 bases). CDR1 is DFQATT, CDR2 SNEGSKA, per germline (reference sequence). There are 14 residues in the CDR3. The CDR3 reads CSARDWVGTTEHFF. CDR3 nucleotides: TGCAGTGCTAGAGATTGGGTAGGGACAACTGAGCACTTCTTC.

The chain has TRBV27 and TRBJ1-6, with D unclear. The CDR3 is 16 residues long. Looked up from germline, CDR1 is MNHEY and CDR2 is SMNVEV (reference sequence). Deletions cut 5 bases from V and 0 bases from J, with 11 bases between. The CDR3 nucleotides are TGTGCCAGCAGTAACGGTCCATCCTCCTATAATTCACCCCTCCACTTT. Protein: CASSNGPSSYNSPLHF.

This clonotype was observed a handful of times. The gene calls are TRBV12-3 or TRBV12-4 and TRBJ1-5; maybe TRBD1 (5 bases). This CDR3 has 17 residues. V dropped 4 bases and J dropped 6 bases, with 22 bases sitting between them. CDR3 coding DNA: TGTGCCAGCAGTTCCAGTTCGATAAAAGGCGGGGGTCAGCCCCAGCATTTT. This encodes CASSSSSIKGGGQPQHF.

J is TRBJ2-5 and V is TRBV7-9, with TRBD1 matching over 7 bases. This CDR3 has 14 amino acids. With 5 bases clipped from V and 5 bases from J, the junction kept 8 bases outside the gene matches. Germline V gives CDR1 SEHNR, CDR2 FQNEAQ (reference sequence). In nucleotides, the CDR3 is TGTGCCAGCAGCAGACTGACAGGGACGGAGACCCAGTACTTC. Residues: CASSRLTGTETQYF.

This clonotype occurred a few times. The rearrangement uses TRBV5-1 and TRBJ2-2; the D is unclear. From germline, CDR1 is SGHRS and CDR2 YFSETQ. This CDR3 has 15 amino acids. Trimming removed 4 bases at V and 3 bases at J, with 13 bases between. CDR3 nucleotides: TGCGCCAGCAGCACCCCTGACCGAGACACCGGGGAGCTGTTTTTT. This gives the protein CASSTPDRDTGELFF. Together with reference TRBV5-1 and TRBJ2-2, the CDR3 gives the full variable domain: KAGVTQTPRYLIKTRGQQVTLSCSPISGHRSVSWYQQTPGQGLQFLFEYFSETQRNKGNFPGRFSGRQFSNSRSEMNVSTLELGDSALYLCASSTPDRDTGELFFGEGSRLTVL.

In its sample, this clonotype was seen a few times. The chain employs TRBV12-3 or TRBV12-4 and TRBJ2-7; 9 bases are a match to TRBD2. V was clipped by 8 bases and J by 2 bases; unmatched bases: 10. This CDR3 is 15 amino acids long. This CDR3 is CASSPCLAGTYEQYV. The DNA of the CDR3 is TGTGCCAGCTCCCCTTGCCTAGCGGGGACCTACGAGCAGTACGTC.